This is a list of T cell receptor beta chains from one sample in a study of T cells after yellow fever vaccination. MiXCR, applied by TCRdb to the 5' RACE reads, yields one record per CDR3 protein. The sample includes 10,000 to 11,000 distinct CDR3 sequences, more than 4% of them seen just once. This specimen consisted of PBMCs, either bulk or a sorted T-cell subset (CD4+, CD8+, memory, or dextramer-sorted; not recorded which), obtained approximately 15 days after the first yellow fever vaccination. The receptor source for this set is a man aged 18 to 35 who received the YFV17D yellow fever vaccine. Each CDR3 is given without its conserved first and last residue.

v_gene: TRBV9
j_gene: TRBJ2-3
CDR3aa: ASSVGPQGGDTQY

v_gene: TRBV19
j_gene: TRBJ1-5
CDR3aa: ASTVGGTSNQPQH

v_gene: TRBV5-1
j_gene: TRBJ2-5
CDR3aa: ASSAGGPVETQY

v_gene: TRBV6-5
j_gene: TRBJ2-5
CDR3aa: ASSYQQGRETQY

v_gene: TRBV4-2
j_gene: TRBJ1-6
CDR3aa: AMGPGLLCR

v_gene: TRBV10-2
j_gene: TRBJ1-5
CDR3aa: ASSESVGEQPQH

v_gene: TRBV2
j_gene: TRBJ1-2
CDR3aa: ASSEALGRGGYT

v_gene: TRBV7-2
j_gene: TRBJ2-3
CDR3aa: ASSPGTGWATLY

v_gene: TRBV12-3/TRBV12-4
j_gene: TRBJ1-2
CDR3aa: ASSLGRGLGYT

v_gene: TRBV10-3
j_gene: TRBJ2-5
CDR3aa: AISELAQETQY

v_gene: TRBV20-1
j_gene: TRBJ1-6
CDR3aa: SASGTNSPLH

v_gene: TRBV5-1
j_gene: TRBJ1-1
CDR3aa: ASRYISNTEAF

v_gene: TRBV18
j_gene: TRBJ2-1
CDR3aa: ASSGTSADNEQF

v_gene: TRBV9
j_gene: TRBJ2-7
CDR3aa: ASSVGGQVTYEQY

v_gene: TRBV7-6
j_gene: TRBJ2-1
CDR3aa: ASSPTQGWAPNEQF

v_gene: TRBV27
j_gene: TRBJ2-7
CDR3aa: ASSPGTVGGEQY

v_gene: TRBV6-5
j_gene: TRBJ1-3
CDR3aa: ASSTPRGYTIY

v_gene: TRBV7-2
j_gene: TRBJ1-2
CDR3aa: ASRRTGGNYGYT

v_gene: TRBV5-5
j_gene: TRBJ2-2
CDR3aa: ASSLAPAGAGELF

v_gene: TRBV12-3/TRBV12-4
j_gene: TRBJ1-1
CDR3aa: ASSSRDRGTEAF

v_gene: TRBV7-6
j_gene: TRBJ2-6
CDR3aa: ASSLLYSGANVLT

v_gene: TRBV6-1
j_gene: TRBJ2-1
CDR3aa: ASSAPGQEYNEQF

v_gene: TRBV6-5
j_gene: TRBJ2-5
CDR3aa: ASSRRLAGGLQETQY

v_gene: TRBV6-5
j_gene: TRBJ1-5
CDR3aa: ASSFAQGGGQPQH

v_gene: TRBV29-1
j_gene: TRBJ2-5
CDR3aa: SGGGTQETQY

v_gene: TRBV11-2
j_gene: TRBJ1-2
CDR3aa: ASSPLVSGRGYGYT

v_gene: TRBV5-6
j_gene: TRBJ2-4
CDR3aa: ASSTRGGPQVGY

v_gene: TRBV6-2/TRBV6-3
j_gene: TRBJ1-5
CDR3aa: ASSYSTFNQPQH

v_gene: TRBV7-2
j_gene: TRBJ2-5
CDR3aa: ASSATSGGKETQY

v_gene: TRBV24-1
j_gene: TRBJ1-5
CDR3aa: ATSDPVGNQPQH

v_gene: TRBV7-6
j_gene: TRBJ1-1
CDR3aa: ASSAIRDRGTEAF

v_gene: TRBV30
j_gene: TRBJ1-1
CDR3aa: AWNSGGDAF

v_gene: TRBV11-2
j_gene: TRBJ2-4
CDR3aa: ASSSGAKNIQY

v_gene: TRBV20-1
j_gene: TRBJ2-5
CDR3aa: SAFHRAEETQY

v_gene: TRBV7-2
j_gene: TRBJ2-5
CDR3aa: ASSPLWETQY

v_gene: TRBV6-6
j_gene: TRBJ1-2
CDR3aa: ASTKDGRNYGYT

v_gene: TRBV4-1
j_gene: TRBJ1-2
CDR3aa: ASSPRQGVGYGYT

v_gene: TRBV18
j_gene: TRBJ1-1
CDR3aa: ASSPQGVTEAF

v_gene: TRBV27
j_gene: TRBJ2-1
CDR3aa: ASSSGTTNEQF

v_gene: TRBV5-6
j_gene: TRBJ2-1
CDR3aa: ASSFRDRGRNEQF